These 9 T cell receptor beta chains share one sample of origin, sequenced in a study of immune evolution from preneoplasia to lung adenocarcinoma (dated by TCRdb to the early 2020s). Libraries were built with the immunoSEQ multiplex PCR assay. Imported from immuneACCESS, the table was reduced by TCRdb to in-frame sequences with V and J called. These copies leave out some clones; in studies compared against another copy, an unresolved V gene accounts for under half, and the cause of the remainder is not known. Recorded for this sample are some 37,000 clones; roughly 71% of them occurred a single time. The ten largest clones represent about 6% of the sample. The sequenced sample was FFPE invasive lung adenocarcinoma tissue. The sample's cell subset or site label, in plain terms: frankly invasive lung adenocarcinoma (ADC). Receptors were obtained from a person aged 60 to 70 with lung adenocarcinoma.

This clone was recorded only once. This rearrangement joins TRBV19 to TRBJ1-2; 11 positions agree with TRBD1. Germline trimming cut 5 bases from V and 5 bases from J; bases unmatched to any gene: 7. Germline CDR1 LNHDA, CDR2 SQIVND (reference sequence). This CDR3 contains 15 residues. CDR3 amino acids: CASSSQDRGQYGYTF. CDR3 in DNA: TGTGCCAGTAGTTCCCAGGACAGGGGGCAATATGGCTACACCTTC.

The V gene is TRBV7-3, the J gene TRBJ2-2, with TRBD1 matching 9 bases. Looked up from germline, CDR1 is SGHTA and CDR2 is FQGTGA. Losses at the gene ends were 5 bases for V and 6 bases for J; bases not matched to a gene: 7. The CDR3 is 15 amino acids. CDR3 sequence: CASSLPGTGPGELFF. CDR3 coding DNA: TGTGCCAGCAGCCTTCCCGGGACAGGGCCCGGGGAGCTGTTTTTT. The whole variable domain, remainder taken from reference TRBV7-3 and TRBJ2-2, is GAGVSQTPSNKVTEKGKYVELRCDPISGHTALYWYRQSLGQGPEFLIYFQGTGAADDSGLPNDRFFAVRPEGSVSTLKIQRTERGDSAVYLCASSLPGTGPGELFFGEGSRLTVL.

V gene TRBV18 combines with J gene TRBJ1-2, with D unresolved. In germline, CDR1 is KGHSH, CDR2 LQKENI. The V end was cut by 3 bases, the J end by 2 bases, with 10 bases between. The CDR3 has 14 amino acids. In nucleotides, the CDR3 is TGTGCCAGCTCACCTTCTCAGCGAAACTATGGCTACACCTTC. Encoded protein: CASSPSQRNYGYTF.

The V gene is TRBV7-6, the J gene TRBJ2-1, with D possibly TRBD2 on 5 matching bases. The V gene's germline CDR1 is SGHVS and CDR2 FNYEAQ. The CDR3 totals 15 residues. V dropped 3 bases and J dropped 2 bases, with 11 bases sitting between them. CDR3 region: CASSLAPGTYNEQFF. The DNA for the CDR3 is TGTGCCAGCAGCTTGGCCCCGGGGACCTACAATGAGCAGTTCTTC.

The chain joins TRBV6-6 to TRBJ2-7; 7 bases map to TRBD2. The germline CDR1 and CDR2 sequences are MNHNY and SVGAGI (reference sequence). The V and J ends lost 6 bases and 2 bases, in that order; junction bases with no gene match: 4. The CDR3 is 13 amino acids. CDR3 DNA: TGTGCCAGCAGATTAGCGGGCGCCTACGAGCAGTACTTC. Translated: CASRLAGAYEQYF.

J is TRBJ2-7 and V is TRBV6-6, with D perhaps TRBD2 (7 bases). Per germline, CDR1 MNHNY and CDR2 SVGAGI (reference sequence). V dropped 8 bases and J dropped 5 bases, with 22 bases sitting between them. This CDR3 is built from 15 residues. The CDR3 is CASGTLRGSINEQYF. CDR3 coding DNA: TGTGCCAGCGGGACACTGCGGGGGAGTATCAACGAGCAGTACTTC.

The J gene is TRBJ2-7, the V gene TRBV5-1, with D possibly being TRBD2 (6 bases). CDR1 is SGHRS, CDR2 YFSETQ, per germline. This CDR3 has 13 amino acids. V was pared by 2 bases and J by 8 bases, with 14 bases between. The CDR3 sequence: CASSFDRGRQQYF. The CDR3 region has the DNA TGCGCCAGCAGCTTCGACCGGGGGAGGCAGCAGTACTTC.

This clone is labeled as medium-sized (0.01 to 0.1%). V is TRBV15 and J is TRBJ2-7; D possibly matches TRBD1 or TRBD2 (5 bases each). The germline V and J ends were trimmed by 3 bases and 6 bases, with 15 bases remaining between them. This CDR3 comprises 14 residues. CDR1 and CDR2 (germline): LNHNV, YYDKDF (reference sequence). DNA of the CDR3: TGTGCCACCAGCAGGGCCGGGGCCTCGAGCGAGCAGTACTTC. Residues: CATSRAGASSEQYF.

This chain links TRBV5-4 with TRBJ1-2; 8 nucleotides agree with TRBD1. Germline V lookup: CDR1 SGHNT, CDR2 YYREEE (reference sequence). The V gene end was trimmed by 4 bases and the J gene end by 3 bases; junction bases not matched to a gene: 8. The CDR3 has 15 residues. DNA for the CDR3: TGTGCCAGCAGCGTTCGGACAGGGTCGGACTATGGCTACACCTTC. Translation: CASSVRTGSDYGYTF.